A single sample gave rise to the 22 T cell receptor beta chains below, sequenced in a study of CD8+CD57+ T cells in acquired aplastic anemia. Patients chosen for sequencing had shown CD8+CD57+ cell expansion by flow cytometry. It was genomic DNA that served as the template for profiling TCR beta VDJ and CDR3. TCRdb ran MiXCR on the reads and lists one entry per CDR3 protein. This sample carries 180,000 or so distinct CDR3 sequences, less than 60% of them seen once, and the ten largest clones take about 1.8%. Sequencing was done on a sample of sorted CD4+, CD8+, or CD8+CD57+ T cells (not recorded which) from PBMCs. The origin of the receptors is a human donor with aplastic anemia.

This clonotype showed up just a few times. This chain uses TRBV6-1 with TRBJ1-2; D perhaps matches TRBD1 (5 bases). Germline V CDR1 and CDR2: MNHNS, SASEGT. The CDR3 spans 15 residues. V was pared by 4 bases and J by 0 bases, with 12 bases between. Here the CDR3 DNA reads TGTGCCAGCAGTGCCCAGGGCGGGGCTAACTATGGCTACACCTTC. As protein: CASSAQGGANYGYTF.

This clonotype has at least ten counts. The chain is built from TRBV19 and TRBJ2-7, with a tentative D call TRBD1 (6 bases). This CDR3 contains 14 residues. The germline V gene has CDR1 LNHDA and CDR2 SQIVND (reference sequence). Trimming left V 3 bases short and J 7 bases short, with 16 bases between. The CDR3 sequence: CASSIRDNLGEQYF. The CDR3 DNA reads as TGTGCCAGTAGTATTCGGGACAATCTGGGGGAGCAGTACTTC.

This clonotype was counted only a few times. The chain links TRBV24-1 to TRBJ2-7; no reliable D call. This CDR3 is 11 amino acids long. V was shortened by 1 base and J by 7 bases, with 4 bases between the two germline ends. CDR1 is KGHDR and CDR2 is SFDVKD in the germline V gene. The CDR3, as DNA: TGTGCCACCAGTGATTTCGGTGAGCAGTACTTC. Translating gives CATSDFGEQYF.

In this sample, this clonotype turned up a few times. The CDR3 is CATSRGRTGNYGYTF. In nucleotides, the CDR3 is TGTGCCACCAGCAGGGGTCGGACCGGGAACTATGGCTACACCTTC. The rearrangement links TRBV15 to TRBJ1-2; D is uncertain. Trimming took 3 bases from V and 2 from J, leaving 13 bases between them. This CDR3 is built from 15 residues. From germline, CDR1 is LNHNV and CDR2 YYDKDF (reference sequence). Using reference TRBV15 and TRBJ1-2 for the parts outside the CDR3, the full variable domain is DAMVIQNPRYQVTQFGKPVTLSCSQTLNHNVMYWYQQKSSQAPKLLFHYYDKDFNNEADTPDNFQSRRPNTSFCFLDIRSPGLGDTAMYLCATSRGRTGNYGYTFGSGTRLTVV.

The V gene is TRBV24-1, the J gene TRBJ2-7; D is perhaps TRBD1 (5 bases). Germline V gene lookup returns CDR1 KGHDR and CDR2 SFDVKD. The CDR3 runs 14 residues. V lost 3 bases, J lost 6 bases, and 14 bases lay in between. The CDR3 DNA follows: TGTGCCACCAGTGATCCAAATGACAGTTTCGAGCAGTACTTC. Protein: CATSDPNDSFEQYF.

In the case of this clonotype: A much larger clone differs by one base, so this may be a read error. V usage is TRBV3-1 and J usage is TRBJ2-7, with TRBD2 matching over 10 bases. Per the germline V gene, CDR1 is LGHDT and CDR2 is YNNKEL (reference sequence). The CDR3 has 16 amino acids. Trimming removed 4 bases from V and 6 bases from J; junction bases left unmatched: 12. The CDR3: CASSRGAGGPGSEQYF. DNA for the CDR3: TGTGCCAGCAGCCGCGGAGCGGGAGGGCCGGGAAGCGAGCAGTACTTC.

The V and J genes are TRBV7-6 and TRBJ2-5; 7 bases line up with TRBD2. This CDR3 comprises 16 residues. The ends lost 0 bases at V and 1 base at J; junction bases unmatched: 5. Per the germline V gene, CDR1 is SGHVS and CDR2 is FNYEAQ. CDR3 loop: CASSLAPSGTQETQYF. In DNA form, the CDR3 reads TGTGCCAGCAGCTTAGCGCCTAGCGGAACCCAAGAGACCCAGTACTTC.

The DNA for the CDR3 is TGTGCCAGTAGGGCGGGAGGTTATTACGAGCAGTACTTC. It yields the protein CASRAGGYYEQYF. The rearrangement joins TRBV19 to TRBJ2-7; 8 nucleotides agree with TRBD2. Trimming cost V 6 bases and J 4 bases; bases outside gene matches: 5. The CDR3 spans 13 residues. The germline CDR1 and CDR2 sequences are LNHDA and SQIVND (reference sequence). Full variable domain (rest looked up from reference TRBV19 and TRBJ2-7): DGGITQSPKYLFRKEGQNVTLSCEQNLNHDAMYWYRQDPGQGLRLIYYSQIVNDFQKGDIAEGYSVSREKKESFPLTVTSAQKNPTAFYLCASRAGGYYEQYFGPGTRLTVT.

This clonotype has ten or more counts. The gene calls are TRBV6-1 and TRBJ1-2; D remains unclear. CDR3 length: 10 amino acids. Germline lookup yields CDR1 MNHNS and CDR2 SASEGT. Trimming took off 3 bases at V and 5 bases at J, with 1 base between the two ends. CDR3 DNA: TGTGCCAGCAGTGATTATGGCTACACCTTC. It is translated as CASSDYGYTF.

About this clonotype itself: The germline gene is not matched at one end of the junction; a read error may be the cause. This rearrangement joins TRBV7-7 to TRBJ2-5; TRBD1 agrees at 9 bases. The CDR3 is 13 amino acids. In germline, CDR1 is SSHAT, CDR2 FNYEAQ (reference sequence). CDR3 residues: CASSFGQGKTQYF. The CDR3 DNA sequence: TGTGCTAGCAGCTTCGGACAGGGGAAGACCCAGTACTTC.

The chain has TRBV4-3 and TRBJ2-5; D call uncertain. The V gene lost 7 bases and the J gene lost 2 bases, with 23 bases spanning the gap. Germline CDR1 and CDR2: LGHNA and YSLEER. CDR3 length: 17 residues. This CDR3 is CASIYSLGCQSQETQYF. CDR3 DNA: TGCGCCAGCATCTACTCGCTGGGGTGCCAGTCACAAGAGACCCAGTACTTC.

J is TRBJ1-2 and V is TRBV11-2; D is unresolved. Germline V gives CDR1 SGHAT, CDR2 FQNNGV. This CDR3 has 17 residues. V was clipped by 0 bases and J by 4 bases, with 18 bases between them. The CDR3 protein is CASSLERGDFSGYGYTF. As DNA, the CDR3 is TGTGCCAGCAGCTTAGAGCGGGGAGACTTCTCGGGCTATGGCTACACCTTC.

V gene TRBV2 combines with J gene TRBJ2-7; no clear D. V shed 1 base and J shed 1 base, with 8 bases lying between them. CDR3 length: 14 amino acids. In germline, CDR1 is SNHLY, CDR2 FYNNEI. For the CDR3, the DNA is TGTGCCAGCAGTGAAGAGGCAGCTTCCTACGAGCAGTACTTC. It yields the protein CASSEEAASYEQYF.

This clonotype was detected many times. CDR3 sequence (DNA): TGCGCCAGTGACAGGGGCGCAGGCACCGGGGAGCTGTTTTTT. Protein product: CASDRGAGTGELFF. The V gene is TRBV5-1, the J gene TRBJ2-2, with 8 bases lining up with TRBD1. Germline CDR1 SGHRS, CDR2 YFSETQ. CDR3 length: 14 amino acids. V was pared by 8 bases and J by 4 bases, with 7 bases of the junction left unmatched.

This clonotype was counted only a few times. The junction shows a germline mismatch at one end, possibly a read error. The chain is built from TRBV2 and TRBJ2-5; tentative D call: TRBD1 (7 bases). The CDR3 spans 13 residues. The V gene's germline CDR1 is SNHLY and CDR2 FYNNEI. Here the CDR3 DNA reads TGTGCCAGCAGTGTGGAGGGGACAGATACGCAGTATTTC. Translated, it gives CASSVEGTDTQYF.

The chain employs TRBV19 and TRBJ1-2; TRBD1 might be the D (6 bases). Per the germline V gene, CDR1 is LNHDA and CDR2 is SQIVND (reference sequence). The CDR3 spans 13 residues. V was trimmed by 5 bases and J by 4 bases, leaving 11 bases between them. CDR3 amino acids: CASSLQGSYGYTF. As DNA, the CDR3 is TGTGCCAGTAGTCTACAGGGCTCCTATGGCTACACCTTC.

In this sample, this clonotype turned up once. A read error may explain this, as a much larger clone is one base away. V and J are TRBV9 and TRBJ2-1; 13 nucleotides line up with TRBD2. CDR3 length equals 16 residues. The V gene's germline CDR1 is SGDLS and CDR2 YYNGEE. CDR3 residues: CASSVGTSGGDNEQLF. CDR3 nucleotide sequence: TGTGCCAGCAGCGTAGGAACTAGCGGGGGGGACAATGAGCAGCTCTTC.

This clonotype has just one count. The V call is TRBV24-1, the J call TRBJ2-5; perhaps TRBD2 as D (7 bases). The germline CDR1 and CDR2 sequences are KGHDR and SFDVKD. Trimming removed 3 bases from V and 5 bases from J, with 12 bases in between. This CDR3 comprises 14 residues. CDR3 sequence (DNA): TGTGCCACCAGTGATCCGGGGGGCGGGGAGACCCAGTACTTC. It codes for CATSDPGGGETQYF.

This chain uses TRBV3-1 with TRBJ1-3; unclear D gene. V was pared by 0 bases and J by 6 bases, with 9 bases between. CDR1 and CDR2 (germline): LGHDT, YNNKEL (reference sequence). This CDR3 is built from 14 residues. CDR3 nucleotide sequence: TGTGCCAGCAGCCAAGAACGGGGAGTAAACACCATATATTTT. Translating gives CASSQERGVNTIYF.

As for this clonotype: A much larger clone sits a single nucleotide away, making a read error possible. The DNA is omitted, as the CDR3 cannot be located on it reliably, and the CDR3 follows TCRdb's listing. The V gene is TRBV9, the J gene TRBJ2-3; TRBD2 is the table's D call and was not checked against the DNA. Germline V gene sequence: CDR1 SGDLS, CDR2 YYNGEE. The CDR3 spans 18 residues, counting both ends. CDR3 region: CASSVGSGTSGTTDTQCF.

V is TRBV12-3 or TRBV12-4 and J is TRBJ1-2; 7 nucleotides agree with TRBD1. V was clipped by 5 bases and J by 7 bases; unmatched bases: 4. This CDR3 contains 12 residues. CDR3 DNA sequence: TGTGCCAGCAGTCCGGGGACAGTTGGCTACACCTTC. Translation gives CASSPGTVGYTF.

Only a few counts were recorded for this clonotype. The chain uses TRBV10-3 and TRBJ2-1; TRBD1 agrees at 8 bases. CDR3 length: 15 amino acids. The V gene's germline CDR1 is ENHRY and CDR2 SYGVKD. Trimming cost V 10 bases and J 0 bases; bases outside gene matches: 8. The CDR3 spells CATDGQGSSYNEQFF. DNA for the CDR3: TGTGCCACCGATGGACAGGGTAGCTCCTACAATGAGCAGTTCTTC.